This T cell receptor (beta chain) stems from a study of blood T cells in healthy people across ages. A second PCR, run for about 7 to 11 cycles, used a sample-barcoded 5' primer plus a J-beta primer mix. TCRdb re-called the 5' RACE reads through MiXCR, storing one row per CDR3 protein. The sample records over 1,200,000 distinct CDR3 sequences, approximately 59% being singletons. The TCR comes from a man aged 18-30 years in good health. The sequencing input was blood.

CDR3 nucleotides: TGCGCCAGCAGCCCCTCTCCGGCGGGGGCCGGCTATGGCTACACCTTC. Amino acid sequence: CASSPSPAGAGYGYTF. The rearrangement joins TRBV4-1 to TRBJ1-2; D perhaps matches TRBD1 (6 bases). V lost 4 bases and J 4 bases, leaving 19 bases between the germline ends. Germline CDR1 and CDR2: MGHRA and YSYEKL. The CDR3 is 16 amino acids.